Described below is a single T cell receptor (beta chain) sequence and its context. No antigen is known for it. The entirety of the isolated RNA underwent reverse transcription, so expressed TCRB transcripts were sequenced. Sequencing used immunoSEQ multiplex PCR; TCRdb keeps in-frame clones, though not all of them. The sample includes under 350,000 clones, about 13% of them seen just once. The data were obtained in a study of beta chain features in type 1 diabetes. Overall study findings and caveats: TCRB CDR3s from Type 1 diabetes patients were moderately but significantly shorter in all four CD4+ subsets. It was possible that PCR favored shorter templates, equally so in patients and controls. Among patients, naive, central memory and Treg TCRB repertoires appeared more similar than among healthy donors. For type 1 diabetes patients, VDJ junctions showed fewer insertions and more deletions.

The germline V gene has CDR1 SGHDN and CDR2 FVKESK. V gave up 2 bases and J gave up 4 bases; unmatched junction bases: 7. This CDR3 is built from 17 residues. This receptor was obtained from a man between 25 and 39 years old with type 1 diabetes. Sequencing input: naive CD4+ T cells from blood. The J gene is TRBJ2-1, the V gene TRBV14, with 11 bases aligning to TRBD2. Here the CDR3 DNA reads TGTGCCAGCAGCCAAACTAGCGGGAGAACCTGGTACAATGAGCAGTTCTTC. This translates into CASSQTSGRTWYNEQFF. Full variable domain (rest looked up from reference TRBV14 and TRBJ2-1): EAGVTQFPSHSVIEKGQTVTLRCDPISGHDNLYWYRRVMGKEIKFLLHFVKESKQDESGMPNNRFLAERTGGTYSTLKVQPAELEDSGVYFCASSQTSGRTWYNEQFFGPGTRLTVL.